These 32 T cell receptor beta chains originate from one sample sequenced in a study of blood T cell repertoires in COVID-19. Produced via immunoSEQ multiplex PCR; TCRdb's table is partial and in-frame only. The sample shows approximately 100,000 clones, around 84% of them seen only once. Sequenced: peripheral blood. The source is a woman aged 55 to 70 with acute or convalescent COVID-19.

The chain carries TRBV6-2 or TRBV6-3 and TRBJ1-6; D may be TRBD1 (5 bases). This CDR3 contains 17 residues. Germline CDR1 and CDR2: MNHEY and SVGEGT. The V end was cut by 0 bases, the J end by 0 bases, with 9 bases between. The CDR3 DNA is TGTGCCAGCAGTTACTCTGGACATAACTCCTATAATTCACCCCTCCACTTT. Translation: CASSYSGHNSYNSPLHF.

V gene TRBV7-9 combines with J gene TRBJ2-3, with a weak D call TRBD2 (7 bases). Germline lookup yields CDR1 SEHNR and CDR2 FQNEAQ (reference sequence). The CDR3 runs 15 residues. The ends were cut back, 5 bases at V and 2 bases at J, with 14 bases in the middle. CDR3 protein: CASSPWGGNTDTQYF. In nucleotides, the CDR3 is TGTGCCAGCAGCCCTTGGGGGGGCAACACAGATACGCAGTATTTT.

The chain couples TRBV7-2 to TRBJ2-7; 14 nucleotides align to TRBD2. CDR3 length equals 16 residues. With V trimmed by 6 bases and J by 0 bases, 4 bases remained unmatched. From germline, CDR1 is SGHTA and CDR2 FQGNSA. The CDR3 coding sequence is TGTGCCAGCAGTTGGACTAGCGGGGGGCCCTCCTACGAGCAGTACTTC. Translation: CASSWTSGGPSYEQYF.

V is TRBV5-4 and J is TRBJ1-3; the D is unclear. V dropped 0 bases and J dropped 0 bases, with 13 bases sitting between them. Germline loops: CDR1 SGHNT, CDR2 YYREEE (reference sequence). The CDR3 consists of 17 residues. For the CDR3, the DNA is TGTGCCAGCAGCTTGGGGGGTAGGGAGCGCTCTGGAAACACCATATATTTT. Translating it yields CASSLGGRERSGNTIYF. The full variable domain, in which reference TRBV5-4 and TRBJ1-3 provide the parts outside the CDR3, is ETGVTQSPTHLIKTRGQQVTLRCSSQSGHNTVSWYQQALGQGPQFIFQYYREEENGRGNFPPRFSGLQFPNYSSELNVNALELDDSALYLCASSLGGRERSGNTIYFGEGSWLTVV.

The chain employs TRBV30 and TRBJ1-3, with 11 bases matching TRBD1. CDR3 size: 15 residues. J was trimmed by 9 bases and V by 0 bases; bases with no gene match: 7. Germline CDR1 GTSNPN, CDR2 SVGIG (reference sequence). CDR3: CAWSVWGTGGSTIYF. The CDR3 nucleotides are TGTGCCTGGAGTGTATGGGGGACAGGGGGGAGCACCATATATTTT.

This clone was counted once. J is TRBJ1-1 and V is TRBV7-9; D is perhaps TRBD1 (6 bases). The CDR3 contains 13 residues. The V and J ends lost 5 bases and 6 bases respectively, with 13 bases between them. Looked up from germline, CDR1 is SEHNR and CDR2 is FQNEAQ (reference sequence). CDR3 bases: TGTGCCAGCAGCAGGGGGGCAACAGCTGAAGCTTTCTTT. Translated, it gives CASSRGATAEAFF.

The V call is TRBV4-2, the J call TRBJ2-2; 10 positions match TRBD1. Germline CDR1 is LGHNA and CDR2 is YNFKEQ. V shed 7 bases and J 5 bases; nucleotides not matched to a gene: 10. This CDR3 has 16 residues. CDR3 sequence: CASKSTGTGETGELFF. In nucleotides, the CDR3 is TGTGCCAGCAAATCCACCGGGACAGGGGAAACCGGGGAGCTGTTTTTT.

This chain uses TRBV7-2 with TRBJ2-2, with D maybe TRBD1 (6 bases). The CDR3 loop spans 16 amino acids. Germline V lookup: CDR1 SGHTA, CDR2 FQGNSA. Trimming stripped 2 bases from V and 4 bases from J, with 14 bases between. The CDR3 protein is CASSLKNKGGTGELFF. The CDR3 DNA reads TGTGCCAGCAGCTTAAAGAATAAAGGGGGCACCGGGGAGCTGTTTTTT.

The chain joins TRBV4-3 to TRBJ2-5; 10 positions agree with TRBD1. Per germline, CDR1 LGHNA and CDR2 YSLEER. After removal of 1 base from V and 4 bases from J, the junction contained 6 bases not matched to a gene. The CDR3 extends over 16 amino acids. The DNA of the CDR3 is TGCGCCAGCAGCCAAGGGGGACAGGGGCTGGGAGAGACCCAGTACTTC. Translation gives CASSQGGQGLGETQYF.

This clone was recorded once. This chain joins TRBV6-1 and TRBJ1-1; TRBD1 is a possible D gene (6 bases). Germline assignment: CDR1 MNHNS and CDR2 SASEGT. This CDR3 spans 22 amino acids. Trimming stripped 0 bases from V and 5 bases from J, with 34 bases between. CDR3 amino acids: CASSEAAPRYVRSQGMGTEAFF. CDR3 nucleotide sequence: TGTGCCAGCAGTGAAGCGGCACCAAGATACGTTCGTTCTCAGGGGATGGGGACTGAAGCTTTCTTT.

The rearrangement joins TRBV18 to TRBJ1-3; D is possibly TRBD1 (6 bases). Trimming removed 0 bases from V and 0 bases from J, with 15 bases in between. The CDR3 sequence is 18 residues long. Germline-derived CDR1 and CDR2 are KGHSH and LQKENI. CDR3 coding DNA: TGTGCCAGCTCACCACCTAACAGGGCTATCTTCTCTGGAAACACCATATATTTT. This sequence encodes CASSPPNRAIFSGNTIYF.

This clone was observed a handful of times. The chain uses TRBV11-1 and TRBJ2-2; 7 positions match TRBD1. The CDR3 is 15 amino acids. Germline assignment: CDR1 SGHAT and CDR2 FQDESV (reference sequence). Trimming cost V 5 bases and J 5 bases; bases outside gene matches: 8. The chain's CDR3 is CASSPTGQQTGELFF. CDR3 DNA sequence: TGTGCCAGCAGCCCAACGGGACAGCAAACCGGGGAGCTGTTTTTT.

This chain joins TRBV19 and TRBJ2-2, with D possibly TRBD2 on 5 matching bases. This CDR3 spans 16 amino acids. Deletions cut 3 bases from V and 1 base from J, with 12 bases between. Looked up from germline, CDR1 is LNHDA and CDR2 is SQIVND (reference sequence). DNA of the CDR3: TGTGCCAGTAGTATCGTCGGAGGCAGGAACACCGGGGAGCTGTTTTTT. It specifies CASSIVGGRNTGELFF.

The DNA of the CDR3 is TGCAGCGGAGGAGACAGTGATGGCTACACCTTC. This encodes CSGGDSDGYTF. The genes are TRBV29-1 and TRBJ1-2; D perhaps matches TRBD1 (5 bases). Germline CDR1 and CDR2: SQVTM and ANQGSEA. The CDR3 contains 11 residues. Trimming removed 7 bases at V and 6 bases at J, with 12 bases between.

The genes are TRBV5-1 and TRBJ2-1; 11 bases line up with TRBD2. This CDR3 contains 16 residues. V lost 0 bases and J lost 5; bases outside the gene matches: 4. The germline V gene has CDR1 SGHRS and CDR2 YFSETQ. The CDR3 DNA reads as TGCGCCAGCAGCTTGGGGCCGGGACTAGCGGACAATGAGCAGTTCTTC. It codes for CASSLGPGLADNEQFF.

The chain couples TRBV30 to TRBJ1-3, with D possibly being TRBD1 (6 bases). Germline lookup yields CDR1 GTSNPN and CDR2 SVGIG (reference sequence). The V end was cut by 0 bases, the J end by 0 bases, with 12 bases between. There are 16 residues in the CDR3. CDR3 DNA: TGTGCCTGGAGTGTACAGGGTCGTATCTCTGGAAACACCATATATTTT. This gives the protein CAWSVQGRISGNTIYF.

This clone showed up many times. The J gene is TRBJ1-3, the V gene TRBV28; D gene uncertain. CDR3 length: 13 residues. The ends were cut back, 6 bases at V and 0 bases at J, with 6 bases in the middle. CDR1 is MDHEN, CDR2 SYDVKM, per germline. CDR3 DNA sequence: TGTGCCAGCAGACACCGCTCTGGAAACACCATATATTTT. Translating it yields CASRHRSGNTIYF.

V gene TRBV4-2 combines with J gene TRBJ1-1; no firm D call. The CDR3 loop spans 14 amino acids. The germline gives CDR1 LGHNA, CDR2 YNFKEQ. Trimming left V 0 bases short and J 4 bases short, with 9 bases between. The CDR3 spells CASSQDPRSTEAFF. The CDR3 DNA is TGTGCCAGCAGCCAAGATCCTAGGTCCACTGAAGCTTTCTTT.

This rearrangement joins TRBV4-2 to TRBJ1-6, with TRBD1 matching 7 bases. V dropped 0 bases and J dropped 7; count of bases not matched to a gene: 6. The CDR3 totals 16 residues. Germline values: CDR1 LGHNA, CDR2 YNFKEQ. The CDR3 region has the DNA TGTGCCAGCAGCCAAGAACAACAGGGGATCAATTCACCCCTCCACTTT. Its protein is CASSQEQQGINSPLHF.

J is TRBJ1-5 and V is TRBV5-1; 7 bases match TRBD1. CDR3 length: 15 amino acids. Germline V lookup: CDR1 SGHRS, CDR2 YFSETQ. V shed 0 bases and J 3 bases; nucleotides not matched to a gene: 3. The CDR3 protein is CASSLGTGANQPQHF. In DNA form, the CDR3 reads TGCGCCAGCAGCTTGGGGACAGGCGCCAATCAGCCCCAGCATTTT.

V and J are TRBV5-6 and TRBJ2-1, with 9 bases that match TRBD1. CDR3 length: 15 residues. Germline lookup yields CDR1 SGHDT and CDR2 YYEEEE. Trimming removed 2 bases from V and 6 bases from J; junction bases left unmatched: 6. DNA of the CDR3: TGTGCCAGCAGCTTCACCGGGACAGGGCGCAATGAGCAGTTCTTC. The encoded protein is CASSFTGTGRNEQFF.

This chain connects TRBV30 to TRBJ1-1, with D uncertain. The germline CDR1 and CDR2 sequences are GTSNPN and SVGIG (reference sequence). The CDR3 consists of 13 residues. The germline V and J ends were trimmed by 1 base and 3 bases, with 9 bases remaining between them. This chain's CDR3 is CAWSETQDTEAFF. The CDR3, as DNA: TGTGCCTGGAGTGAGACCCAGGACACTGAAGCTTTCTTT. Looking up the rest from reference TRBV30 and TRBJ1-1 gives the full variable domain: SQTIHQWPATLVQPVGSPLSLECTVEGTSNPNLYWYRQAAGRGLQLLFYSVGIGQISSEVPQNLSASRPQDRQFILSSKKLLLSDSGFYLCAWSETQDTEAFFGQGTRLTVV.

The chain uses TRBV11-2 and TRBJ2-1; possibly TRBD1 for D (5 bases). CDR3 length equals 16 residues. CDR1 SGHAT and CDR2 FQNNGV come from the germline V gene. Trimming took off 4 bases at V and 0 bases at J, with 13 bases between the two ends. The CDR3 DNA reads as TGTGCCAGCAGCTCTCAGGGCCCCTCCTCCTACAATGAGCAGTTCTTC. Translated: CASSSQGPSSYNEQFF.

The chain couples TRBV19 to TRBJ1-4; 7 bases are a match to TRBD1. The V gene's germline CDR1 is LNHDA and CDR2 SQIVND (reference sequence). CDR3 length equals 15 residues. V lost 1 base and J lost 8; bases outside the gene matches: 7. The CDR3 region is CASSIGGTAREKLFF. In DNA, the CDR3 is TGTGCCAGTAGTATAGGAGGGACAGCCCGAGAAAAACTGTTTTTT.

The V gene is TRBV30, the J gene TRBJ2-7; 7 bases match TRBD1. CDR1 and CDR2 (germline): GTSNPN, SVGIG (reference sequence). Unmatched junction bases numbered 3, after V lost 3 bases and J lost 7 bases. The CDR3 runs to 11 residues. The CDR3 loop reads CAWSSGGEQYF. DNA of the CDR3: TGTGCCTGGAGCTCAGGGGGAGAGCAGTACTTC. Full variable domain (missing parts from reference TRBV30 and TRBJ2-7): SQTIHQWPATLVQPVGSPLSLECTVEGTSNPNLYWYRQAAGRGLQLLFYSVGIGQISSEVPQNLSASRPQDRQFILSSKKLLLSDSGFYLCAWSSGGEQYFGPGTRLTVT.

The rearrangement links TRBV19 to TRBJ1-5; tentative D call: TRBD1 (6 bases). The ends were cut back, 3 bases at V and 6 bases at J, with 9 bases in the middle. Germline CDR1 and CDR2: LNHDA and SQIVND (reference sequence). The CDR3 has 13 amino acids. CDR3 amino acids: CASSIGDTQPQHF. The CDR3 DNA reads TGTGCCAGTAGTATCGGGGACACTCAGCCCCAGCATTTT.

The chain couples TRBV10-2 to TRBJ1-5; maybe TRBD1 (6 bases). The germline V and J ends were trimmed by 2 bases and 5 bases, with 10 bases remaining between them. Germline V gene lookup returns CDR1 WSHSY and CDR2 SAAADI. The CDR3 is 14 amino acids. For the CDR3, the DNA is TGCGCCAGCAGTGAGGGGACAAGCTATCAGCCCCAGCATTTT. Its protein is CASSEGTSYQPQHF.

The CDR3: CASSDQAGEGTDTQYF. For the CDR3, the DNA is TGTGCCAGCAGTGACCAGGCGGGGGAGGGCACAGATACGCAGTATTTT. The J gene is TRBJ2-3, the V gene TRBV6-4, with 7 bases matching TRBD2. Germline CDR1 reads MRHNA; CDR2 reads SNTAGT. V was pared by 2 bases and J by 1 base, with 6 bases of the junction left unmatched. The CDR3 sequence is 16 residues long.

The rearrangement joins TRBV7-9 to TRBJ1-4, with D perhaps matching TRBD1 (6 bases). Germline-derived CDR1 and CDR2 are SEHNR and FQNEAQ (reference sequence). This CDR3 contains 14 residues. The germline V and J ends were trimmed by 3 bases and 7 bases, with 12 bases remaining between them. The CDR3 is CASSFVGALEKLFF. The DNA for the CDR3 is TGTGCCAGCAGCTTCGTGGGGGCCCTTGAAAAACTGTTTTTT.

This chain joins TRBV28 and TRBJ2-1, with TRBD1 matching over 10 bases. The CDR3 runs to 16 residues. The germline V gene encodes CDR1 MDHEN and CDR2 SYDVKM. V shed 6 bases and J 3 bases; nucleotides not matched to a gene: 8. The CDR3 region has the DNA TGTGCCAGCAGCCTGCCGGGACAGGGGATCTACAATGAGCAGTTCTTC. Translation: CASSLPGQGIYNEQFF.

The chain uses TRBV5-1 and TRBJ1-4, with 8 bases that match TRBD1. This CDR3 spans 14 amino acids. CDR1 is SGHRS, CDR2 YFSETQ, per germline. J lost 5 bases, V lost 3 bases, and 3 bases had no gene match. CDR3 coding DNA: TGCGCCAGCAGCTCGACAGGGGAGAATGAAAAACTGTTTTTT. Amino acid sequence: CASSSTGENEKLFF.

The chain joins TRBV2 to TRBJ1-1; a weak D match, TRBD1 (5 bases). The ends were cut back, 8 bases at V and 8 bases at J, with 15 bases in the middle. There are 12 residues in the CDR3. CDR1 SNHLY and CDR2 FYNNEI come from the germline V gene. The CDR3 region has the DNA TGTGCCAGCGCCCGGGGGACCGGCGAAGCTTTCTTT. This gives the protein CASARGTGEAFF.